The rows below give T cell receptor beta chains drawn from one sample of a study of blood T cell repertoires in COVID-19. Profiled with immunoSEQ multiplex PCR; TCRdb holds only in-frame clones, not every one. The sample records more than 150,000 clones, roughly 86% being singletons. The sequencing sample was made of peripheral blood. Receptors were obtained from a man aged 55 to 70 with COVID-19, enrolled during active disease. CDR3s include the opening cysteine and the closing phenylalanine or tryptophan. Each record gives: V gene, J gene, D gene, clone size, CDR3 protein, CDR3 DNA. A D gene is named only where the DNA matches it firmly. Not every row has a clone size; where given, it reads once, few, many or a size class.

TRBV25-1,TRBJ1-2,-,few,CASSESVMTPYGYTF,TGTGCCAGCAGTGAATCAGTTATGACTCCCTATGGCTACACCTTC
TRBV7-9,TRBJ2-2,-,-,CASSSAEGTGELFF,TGTGCCAGCAGCTCCGCCGAGGGTACCGGGGAGCTGTTTTTT
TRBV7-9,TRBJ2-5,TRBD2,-,CASSLGLAGAGETQYF,TGTGCCAGCAGCCTGGGACTAGCGGGAGCAGGAGAGACCCAGTACTTC
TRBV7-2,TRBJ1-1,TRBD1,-,CASSLDHRDRKAFF,TGTGCCAGCAGCCTAGACCACCGGGACAGAAAAGCTTTCTTT
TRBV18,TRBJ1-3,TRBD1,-,CASSERDSSGNTIYF,TGTGCCAGCTCGGAACGGGACAGCTCTGGAAACACCATATATTTT
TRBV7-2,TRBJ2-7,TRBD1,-,CASSLGRTGGMYEQYF,TGTGCCAGCAGCTTAGGGCGGACAGGGGGCATGTACGAGCAGTACTTC
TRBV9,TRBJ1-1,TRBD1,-,CASSVIGTGITEAFF,TGTGCCAGCAGCGTTATCGGGACAGGGATAACTGAAGCTTTCTTT
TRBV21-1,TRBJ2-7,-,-,CARKEELYEQYF,TGTGCCAGGAAGGAGGAGCTCTACGAGCAGTACTTC
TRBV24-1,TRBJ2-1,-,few,CATSDLIGGKQFF,TGTGCCACCAGTGATTTGATAGGGGGAAAGCAGTTCTTC
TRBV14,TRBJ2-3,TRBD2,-,CASSRQAGVGTDTQYF,TGTGCCAGCAGCCGGCAAGCGGGAGTGGGCACAGATACGCAGTATTTT
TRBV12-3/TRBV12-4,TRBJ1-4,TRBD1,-,CASSDRALEKLFF,TGTGCCAGCAGTGACAGGGCCCTCGAAAAACTGTTTTTT
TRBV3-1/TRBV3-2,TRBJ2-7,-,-,CASSQVMGSPYSYEQYF,TGTGCCAGCAGCCAAGTAATGGGCTCCCCATACTCCTACGAGCAGTACTTC
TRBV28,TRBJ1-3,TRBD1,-,CASRPTQGSRSGNTIYF,TGTGCCAGCAGACCCACACAGGGGTCACGCTCTGGAAACACCATATATTTT
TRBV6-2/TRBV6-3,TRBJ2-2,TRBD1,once,CASSQGQGIFTGELFF,TGTGCCAGCAGCCAAGGACAGGGTATTTTTACCGGGGAGCTGTTTTTT
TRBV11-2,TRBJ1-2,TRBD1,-,CASSLDYSGTGGGYGYTF,TGTGCCAGCAGCTTAGATTATAGCGGGACAGGGGGCGGCTATGGCTACACCTTC
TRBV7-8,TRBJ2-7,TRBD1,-,CASSTRTGHSYEQYF,TGTGCCAGCAGCACGAGGACAGGGCACTCCTACGAGCAGTACTTC
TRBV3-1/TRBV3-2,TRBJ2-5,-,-,CASSRRGSFKETQYF,TGTGCCAGCAGCCGACGGGGGTCTTTCAAAGAGACCCAGTACTTC
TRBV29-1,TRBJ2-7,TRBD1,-,CSVYPGQGRGEQYF,TGCAGCGTATACCCGGGACAGGGGAGAGGCGAGCAGTACTTC
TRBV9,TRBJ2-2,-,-,CASSVAIAAGELFF,TGTGCCAGCAGCGTAGCTATAGCGGCCGGGGAGCTGTTTTTT
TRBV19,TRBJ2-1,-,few,CASSPTHNEQFF,TGTGCCAGTAGTCCTACCCACAATGAGCAGTTCTTC
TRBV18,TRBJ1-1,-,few,CASSPSQSTEAFF,TGTGCCAGCTCACCATCACAATCCACTGAAGCTTTCTTT
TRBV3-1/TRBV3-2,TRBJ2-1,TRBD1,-,CASSRKVTGESSYNEQFF,TGTGCCAGCAGCCGAAAAGTGACAGGGGAAAGCTCCTACAATGAGCAGTTCTTC
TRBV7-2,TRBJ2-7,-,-,CASSLRRADEQYF,TGTGCCAGCAGCTTACGCAGGGCGGACGAGCAGTACTTC
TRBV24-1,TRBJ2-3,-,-,CATSRSQGTDTQYF,TGTGCCACCAGTCGTAGCCAGGGTACAGATACGCAGTATTTT